This T cell receptor beta chain was recovered during a study of blood T cell repertoires in COVID-19. Study at large: Material from acute and convalescent COVID-19 was sourced from the United States, Italy and Spain. In each case, the material was cDNA or gDNA derived from T cells, B-cell-depleted T cells, or PBMCs.

The ends were cut back, 1 base at V and 6 bases at J, with 7 bases in the middle. CDR3 length: 14 amino acids. Per the germline V gene, CDR1 is MNHEY and CDR2 is SMNVEV (reference sequence). In the original processing: For nucleated cells, counts were estimated from reference gene primer amplification. Measured with immunoSEQ multiplex PCR; TCRdb has only the in-frame clones, and not every one. That table is the source of V, J and clone size, and D and trimming were worked out from the DNA. Seen here are under 300,000 clones, roughly 90% observed once, and the top ten hold 5.5% to 8%. This clone was seen only once.

The sequencing input was peripheral blood. This clonotype was sampled from a man aged 60 to 69 with acute or convalescent COVID-19. V is TRBV27 and J is TRBJ1-6; D is perhaps TRBD1 (6 bases). In DNA form, the CDR3 reads TGTGCCAGCAGTTTATTCAGGGGTAATTCACCCCTCCACTTT. Translation gives CASSLFRGNSPLHF.